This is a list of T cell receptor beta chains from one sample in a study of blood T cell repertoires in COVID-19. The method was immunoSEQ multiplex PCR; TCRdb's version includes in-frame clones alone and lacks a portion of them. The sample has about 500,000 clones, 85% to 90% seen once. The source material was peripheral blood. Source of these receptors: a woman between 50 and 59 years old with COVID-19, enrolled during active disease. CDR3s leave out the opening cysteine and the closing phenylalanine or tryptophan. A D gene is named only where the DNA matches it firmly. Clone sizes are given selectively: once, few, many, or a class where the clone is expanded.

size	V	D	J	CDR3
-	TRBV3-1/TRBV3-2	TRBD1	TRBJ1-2	ASSQEGQHNGYT
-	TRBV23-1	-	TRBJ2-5	ASSQSGLHNSQSLD
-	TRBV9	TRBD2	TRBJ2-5	ASSELAGGETQY
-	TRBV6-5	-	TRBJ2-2	ASSPGIPTGELF
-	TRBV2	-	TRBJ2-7	ASSGGRGSEQY
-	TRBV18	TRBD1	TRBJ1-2	ASGTGSDYGYT
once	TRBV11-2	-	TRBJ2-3	ASSLGLTASTDTQY
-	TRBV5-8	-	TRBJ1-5	ASSLEVGGNQPQH
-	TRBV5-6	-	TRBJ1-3	ASSFGQGYGNTIY
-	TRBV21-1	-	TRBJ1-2	ASSKEGWYRANYGYT
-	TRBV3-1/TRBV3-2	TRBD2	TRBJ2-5	ASSHGTSMETQY
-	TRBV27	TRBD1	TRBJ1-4	ASSHPGQKNEKLF
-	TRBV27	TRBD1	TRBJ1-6	ASSDPGQGIAPLH
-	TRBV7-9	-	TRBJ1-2	ASSLLQFQGPRTPYGYT
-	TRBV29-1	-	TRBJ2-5	SVALTRGAAGRPQY
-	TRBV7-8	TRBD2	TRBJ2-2	ASSLGGGATGELF
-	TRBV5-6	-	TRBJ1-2	ASSPFDSYNGYT
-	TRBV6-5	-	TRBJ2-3	ASSRGPGADTQY
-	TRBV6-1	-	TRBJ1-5	ASSELESSWPQH
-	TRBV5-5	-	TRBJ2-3	ASSPLTSTDTQY
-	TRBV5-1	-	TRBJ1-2	ASSLDDRNYGYT
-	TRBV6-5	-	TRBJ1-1	ASSTTSEAF
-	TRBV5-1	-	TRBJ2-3	ASSLGGPSTDTQY
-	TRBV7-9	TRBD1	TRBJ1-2	ASSLAVQGNGGYT
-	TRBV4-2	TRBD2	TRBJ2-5	ASSQDGLAGSETQY
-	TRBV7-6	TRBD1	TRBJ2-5	ASSLTGGQETQY
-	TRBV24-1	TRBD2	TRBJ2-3	ATSDPSGGPDTQY
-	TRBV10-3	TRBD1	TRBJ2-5	AIRRTGGGETQY
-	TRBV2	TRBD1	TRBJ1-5	ASSAVQGYQPQH
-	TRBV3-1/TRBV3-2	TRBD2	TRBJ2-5	ASLSGGRKTQY
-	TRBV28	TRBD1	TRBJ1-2	ASSLRTGGSNYGYT